The next 30 T cell receptor beta chains were all read from a single sample in a study of blood T cell repertoires in COVID-19. This table comes from immunoSEQ multiplex PCR, and its TCRdb copy is limited to in-frame clones, with some not included. The table records 300,000 to 450,000 clones, around 87% of them present only once. Sample: PBMCs or T cells enriched from blood (not recorded which). These TCRs come from a man aged 18 to 35 who had recovered from COVID-19.

The rearrangement uses TRBV27 and TRBJ2-3, with 14 bases matching TRBD2. The junction had 5 bases not matched to a gene; V was cut back by 2 bases and J by 1 base. This CDR3 comprises 18 residues. From germline, CDR1 is MNHEY and CDR2 SMNVEV (reference sequence). The CDR3 nucleotides are TGTGCCAGCAGTTTAGGGACTAGCGGGAGCAGCGGCACAGATACGCAGTATTTT. Translating it yields CASSLGTSGSSGTDTQYF.

The chain carries TRBV7-8 and TRBJ1-1; TRBD1 matches 8 bases. This CDR3 is built from 15 residues. Germline values: CDR1 SGHVS, CDR2 FQNEAQ. V dropped 5 bases and J dropped 4; count of bases not matched to a gene: 9. This CDR3 is CASSPRTGTGTEAFF. Here the CDR3 DNA reads TGTGCCAGCAGCCCACGGACAGGGACGGGCACTGAAGCTTTCTTT.

The chain is built from TRBV7-2 and TRBJ1-5; D is possibly TRBD1 (5 bases). CDR3 length equals 16 residues. The V end lost 5 bases, the J end lost 0 bases, and 14 bases lay between the germline ends. From germline, CDR1 is SGHTA and CDR2 FQGNSA. CDR3 coding DNA: TGTGCCAGCAGCCCCCGGGAGGGGTTTAGCAATCAGCCCCAGCATTTT. Translation: CASSPREGFSNQPQHF.

The chain joins TRBV11-2 to TRBJ2-7; the D is unclear. This CDR3 has 13 amino acids. The V gene's germline CDR1 is SGHAT and CDR2 FQNNGV. Trimming removed 0 bases from V and 5 bases from J, with 8 bases in between. DNA for the CDR3: TGTGCCAGCAGCTTAGATCGCAGGAACGAGCAGTACTTC. Amino acid sequence: CASSLDRRNEQYF.

The chain is built from TRBV4-2 and TRBJ2-1; 8 positions agree with TRBD2. The V gene's germline CDR1 is LGHNA and CDR2 YNFKEQ. V gave up 7 bases and J gave up 4 bases; unmatched junction bases: 12. This CDR3 is built from 16 residues. The CDR3 bases are TGTGCCAGCAAAGAACCGGGACTAGGGGAATACAATGAGCAGTTCTTC. Protein product: CASKEPGLGEYNEQFF.

J is TRBJ2-1 and V is TRBV7-3; TRBD2 aligns across 7 bases. CDR3 size: 16 residues. Looked up from germline, CDR1 is SGHTA and CDR2 is FQGTGA. The V gene end was trimmed by 5 bases and the J gene end by 0 bases; junction bases not matched to a gene: 7. CDR3 DNA: TGTGCCAGCAGCCCAGTCGGCGGGAGCTCCTACAATGAGCAGTTCTTC. It encodes CASSPVGGSSYNEQFF.

V and J are TRBV2 and TRBJ1-2; 9 bases map to TRBD1. CDR1 and CDR2 (germline): SNHLY, FYNNEI. J gave up 7 bases and V 5 bases, and 11 bases lay outside the gene matches. CDR3 size: 15 residues. CDR3 sequence reads: CASSHKTGGYSGYTF. In DNA form, the CDR3 reads TGTGCCAGCAGTCATAAAACAGGGGGCTACTCTGGCTACACCTTC. The whole variable domain, filled in from reference TRBV2 and TRBJ1-2, reads EPEVTQTPSHQVTQMGQEVILRCVPISNHLYFYWYRQILGQKVEFLVSFYNNEISEKSEIFDDQFSVERPDGSNFTLKIRSTKLEDSAMYFCASSHKTGGYSGYTFGSGTRLTVV.

The chain is built from TRBV6-5 and TRBJ1-2; possible D gene TRBD1, 6 bases. Trimming shortened V by 0 bases and J by 7 bases, and 9 bases separated the two germline ends. Germline V gene sequence: CDR1 MNHEY, CDR2 SVGAGI. This CDR3 contains 13 residues. The CDR3: CASSYSQGSGYTF. DNA for the CDR3: TGTGCCAGCAGTTACTCCCAGGGGAGTGGCTACACCTTC.

J is TRBJ2-1 and V is TRBV7-9; D gene unclear. The V gene lost 0 bases and the J gene lost 6 bases, with 9 bases spanning the gap. The CDR3 has 14 amino acids. The V gene's germline CDR1 is SEHNR and CDR2 FQNEAQ (reference sequence). Here the CDR3 reads CASSLAAGLNEQFF. CDR3 nucleotide sequence: TGTGCCAGCAGCTTAGCAGCAGGCCTCAATGAGCAGTTCTTC.

The chain joins TRBV7-3 to TRBJ2-1; 9 nucleotides agree with TRBD2. After removal of 0 bases from V and 6 bases from J, the junction contained 3 bases not matched to a gene. Germline loops: CDR1 SGHTA, CDR2 FQGTGA. The CDR3 length is 15 residues. For the CDR3, the DNA is TGTGCCAGCAGCTTAACTAGCGGGAGTAGCAATGAGCAGTTCTTC. Its protein product is CASSLTSGSSNEQFF.

This chain connects TRBV19 to TRBJ2-3; 8 bases are shared with TRBD1. The V gene's germline CDR1 is LNHDA and CDR2 SQIVND (reference sequence). This CDR3 has 15 residues. The trim removed 6 bases at V and 0 bases at J, leaving 5 bases unmatched. The CDR3 loop reads CASSATGASTDTQYF. The CDR3 DNA follows: TGTGCCAGTAGCGCGACAGGGGCTAGCACAGATACGCAGTATTTT. Full variable domain (rest looked up from reference TRBV19 and TRBJ2-3): DGGITQSPKYLFRKEGQNVTLSCEQNLNHDAMYWYRQDPGQGLRLIYYSQIVNDFQKGDIAEGYSVSREKKESFPLTVTSAQKNPTAFYLCASSATGASTDTQYFGPGTRLTVL.

This clone was picked up a small number of times. The chain combines TRBV6-5 with TRBJ2-1, with 9 bases aligning to TRBD2. The length of the CDR3 is 16 residues. The V gene's germline CDR1 is MNHEY and CDR2 SVGAGI. With V trimmed by 0 bases and J by 8 bases, 8 bases remained unmatched. The CDR3 bases are TGTGCCAGCAGTTACTCAAGGCGACTAGCGGTCCATGAGCAGTTCTTC. This codes for CASSYSRRLAVHEQFF.

The J gene is TRBJ2-4, the V gene TRBV6-5; the D gene is possibly TRBD2 (6 bases). Germline values: CDR1 MNHEY, CDR2 SVGAGI. The CDR3 runs 13 residues. V was cut by 5 bases and J by 9 bases, with 14 bases left in between. The CDR3 sequence is CASSPAPGAIQYF. CDR3 DNA: TGTGCCAGCAGTCCCGCACCGGGAGCCATTCAGTACTTC.

The chain employs TRBV18 and TRBJ2-1; TRBD1 aligns across 7 bases. With V trimmed by 5 bases and J by 7 bases, 11 bases remained unmatched. This CDR3 has 15 amino acids. Germline CDR1 KGHSH, CDR2 LQKENI. CDR3 in amino acids: CASSANPGTENEQFF. CDR3 in DNA: TGTGCCAGCTCAGCAAATCCCGGGACAGAAAATGAGCAGTTCTTC.

The genes are TRBV28 and TRBJ2-7; D gene uncertain. The CDR3 contains 15 residues. Per germline, CDR1 MDHEN and CDR2 SYDVKM. V shed 2 bases and J shed 6 bases, with 17 bases lying between them. This CDR3 reads CASSLVAGVIREQYF. As DNA, the CDR3 is TGTGCCAGCAGTTTAGTGGCAGGTGTAATCCGCGAGCAGTACTTC. The full variable domain, with the rest looked up from reference TRBV28 and TRBJ2-7, is DVKVTQSSRYLVKRTGEKVFLECVQDMDHENMFWYRQDPGLGLRLIYFSYDVKMKEKGDIPEGYSVSREKKERFSLILESASTNQTSMYLCASSLVAGVIREQYFGPGTRLTVT.

This chain links TRBV9 with TRBJ1-1; 7 nucleotides line up with TRBD1. CDR1 is SGDLS and CDR2 is YYNGEE in the germline V gene. The junction had 12 bases not matched to a gene; V was cut back by 0 bases and J by 1 base. This CDR3 contains 18 residues. The CDR3 DNA sequence: TGTGCCAGCAGCGTAGAGACAGGGTTGAATCCGGGGAACACTGAAGCTTTCTTT. It yields the protein CASSVETGLNPGNTEAFF.

V is TRBV27 and J is TRBJ2-7; 7 bases are a match to TRBD1. The CDR3 consists of 14 residues. With V trimmed by 5 bases and J by 5 bases, 9 bases remained unmatched. Germline-derived CDR1 and CDR2 are MNHEY and SMNVEV (reference sequence). The CDR3: CASSMRQGIDEQYF. The DNA for the CDR3 is TGTGCCAGCAGTATGAGACAGGGTATCGACGAGCAGTACTTC.

V usage is TRBV7-9 and J usage is TRBJ1-1; no clear D gene. CDR1 and CDR2 (germline): SEHNR, FQNEAQ (reference sequence). The germline V and J ends were trimmed by 5 bases and 5 bases, with 15 bases remaining between them. The CDR3 is 14 amino acids. Written as DNA, the CDR3 is TGTGCCAGCAGCCGCTTAGGGCGGGAGACTGAAGCTTTCTTT. Encoded protein: CASSRLGRETEAFF.

This clone was seen once. The V gene is TRBV29-1, the J gene TRBJ2-2, with D perhaps TRBD2 (5 bases). This CDR3 is 13 amino acids long. Germline CDR1 reads SQVTM; CDR2 reads ANQGSEA. Trimming left V 4 bases short and J 4 bases short, with 10 bases between. This CDR3 is CSVGGAGTGELFF. The CDR3 coding sequence is TGCAGCGTTGGGGGAGCCGGCACCGGGGAGCTGTTTTTT.

Only a few counts were recorded for this clone. V and J are TRBV2 and TRBJ1-1; no clear D gene. The CDR3 length is 13 residues. The V and J ends lost 1 base and 5 bases respectively, with 8 bases between them. The germline V gene has CDR1 SNHLY and CDR2 FYNNEI. The CDR3 spells CASSEGPGTEAFF. CDR3 bases: TGTGCCAGCAGTGAAGGTCCGGGTACTGAAGCTTTCTTT. Looking up the rest from reference TRBV2 and TRBJ1-1 gives the full variable domain: EPEVTQTPSHQVTQMGQEVILRCVPISNHLYFYWYRQILGQKVEFLVSFYNNEISEKSEIFDDQFSVERPDGSNFTLKIRSTKLEDSAMYFCASSEGPGTEAFFGQGTRLTVV.

The chain is built from TRBV4-1 and TRBJ2-2; D perhaps matches TRBD2 (5 bases). CDR1 is MGHRA, CDR2 YSYEKL, per germline. CDR3 length: 16 amino acids. Trimming removed 3 bases at V and 1 base at J, with 12 bases between. In DNA form, the CDR3 reads TGCGCCAGCAGCCAGGGTGGACTGGTGAACACCGGGGAGCTGTTTTTT. It encodes CASSQGGLVNTGELFF.

This clone appeared a few times. The V and J genes are TRBV3-1 (or the pseudogene TRBV3-2) and TRBJ2-3; 15 positions agree with TRBD2. Germline V lookup: CDR1 LGHDT, CDR2 YNNKEL (reference sequence). This CDR3 spans 19 amino acids. After removal of 0 bases from V and 0 bases from J, the junction contained 4 bases not matched to a gene. The DNA of the CDR3 is TGTGCCAGCAGCCAAGACGGGACTAGCGGGAGGCCGAGCACAGATACGCAGTATTTT. Translating gives CASSQDGTSGRPSTDTQYF.

The chain links TRBV7-9 to TRBJ2-1, with 10 bases identical to TRBD2. The CDR3 spans 16 residues. V lost 1 base and J lost 6; bases outside the gene matches: 6. Per germline, CDR1 SEHNR and CDR2 FQNEAQ (reference sequence). The CDR3 spells CASSLDLLAGSNEQFF. In DNA form, the CDR3 reads TGTGCCAGCAGCTTAGATTTACTAGCGGGGTCCAATGAGCAGTTCTTC.

This clone was detected only a few times. V usage is TRBV28 and J usage is TRBJ1-1, with D unresolved. Trimming removed 4 bases from V and 11 bases from J, with 14 bases in between. The CDR3 is made up of 12 amino acids. Germline V gene lookup returns CDR1 MDHEN and CDR2 SYDVKM. The CDR3: CASSSPAAWAFF. CDR3 nucleotide sequence: TGTGCCAGCAGTTCACCCGCGGCATGGGCTTTCTTT.

The chain has TRBV11-2 and TRBJ2-7; possibly TRBD2 for D (6 bases). The V gene's germline CDR1 is SGHAT and CDR2 FQNNGV. CDR3 length: 14 amino acids. V dropped 4 bases and J dropped 5 bases, with 15 bases sitting between them. In nucleotides, the CDR3 is TGTGCCAGCAGCTCCGGAGGGGCCTTGAACGAGCAGTACTTC. It codes for CASSSGGALNEQYF.

The chain has TRBV2 and TRBJ2-1; tentatively, D is TRBD2 (5 bases). V was cut by 3 bases and J by 0 bases, with 12 bases left in between. CDR1 SNHLY and CDR2 FYNNEI come from the germline V gene. The CDR3 contains 16 residues. The CDR3 region has the DNA TGTGCCAGCAGTGAGGAGGTCCAAAGCTCCTACAATGAGCAGTTCTTC. This codes for CASSEEVQSSYNEQFF.

This chain joins TRBV5-1 and TRBJ1-3; TRBD1 matches 8 bases. V lost 1 base and J lost 3; bases outside the gene matches: 3. CDR3 size: 15 residues. Germline loops: CDR1 SGHRS, CDR2 YFSETQ. The CDR3 region is CASSLQGARGNTIYF. CDR3 in DNA: TGCGCCAGCAGCTTGCAGGGGGCGCGTGGAAACACCATATATTTT.

The V call is TRBV7-3, the J call TRBJ2-1, with 8 bases aligning to TRBD2. Trimming removed 4 bases from V and 5 bases from J; junction bases left unmatched: 7. The CDR3 totals 15 residues. Germline loops: CDR1 SGHTA, CDR2 FQGTGA. The CDR3 reads CASSSSSGSHNEQFF. CDR3 coding DNA: TGTGCCAGCAGCTCGTCCAGCGGGAGCCACAATGAGCAGTTCTTC.

V usage is TRBV6-5 and J usage is TRBJ2-5, with TRBD2 identical over 12 bases. The trim removed 10 bases at V and 1 base at J, leaving 4 bases unmatched. Germline CDR1 reads MNHEY; CDR2 reads SVGAGI. The CDR3 covers 14 residues. CDR3 region: CATRTSGVQETQYF. The CDR3 DNA is TGTGCCACCAGGACTAGCGGGGTCCAAGAGACCCAGTACTTC.

This rearrangement joins TRBV3-1 (or the pseudogene TRBV3-2) to TRBJ2-5, with D perhaps TRBD1 (6 bases). The germline CDR1 and CDR2 sequences are LGHDT and YNNKEL (reference sequence). V was cut by 5 bases and J by 5 bases, with 18 bases left in between. This CDR3 has 15 residues. CDR3 DNA sequence: TGTGCCAGCAGCGGTGTAAGGGGGAGCGTGGAGACCCAGTACTTC. As protein: CASSGVRGSVETQYF.